Shown below are 12 T cell receptor beta chains from a single sample sequenced in a study of shared clonotypes between healthy human individuals. Sequencing used immunoSEQ multiplex PCR; TCRdb keeps in-frame clones, though not all of them. The table includes around 1.5 million clones, under 99% detected once. Source material: naive CD4+ T cells sorted from blood. As for subset: CD45RA+ positively selected. These receptors all come from a man under 40 in good health.

As concerns this clone: Other DNA sequences in this sample translate to the same CDR3. The chain links TRBV5-1 to TRBJ2-1, with 8 bases that match TRBD1. The germline gives CDR1 SGHRS, CDR2 YFSETQ. Unmatched junction bases numbered 8, after V lost 0 bases and J lost 6 bases. This CDR3 contains 16 residues. As DNA, the CDR3 is TGCGCCAGCAGCTTGGGGGCCGGGACAGGACTCAATGAGCAGTTCTTC. Its translation is CASSLGAGTGLNEQFF.

V is TRBV18 and J is TRBJ1-1, with no clear D. The V gene's germline CDR1 is KGHSH and CDR2 LQKENI. The V and J ends lost 3 bases and 4 bases respectively, with 9 bases between them. The CDR3 runs 13 residues. The CDR3 nucleotides read TGTGCCAGCTCACCCATGACCTCCACTGAAGCTTTCTTT. Translating gives CASSPMTSTEAFF.

The chain employs TRBV7-9 and TRBJ1-1; D unclear. The CDR3 loop spans 15 amino acids. Trimming took 1 base from V and 8 from J, leaving 17 bases between them. Germline CDR1 and CDR2: SEHNR and FQNEAQ (reference sequence). CDR3 sequence: CASSLEAPGLREAFF. The CDR3 bases are TGTGCCAGCAGCTTAGAGGCCCCGGGTCTCAGGGAAGCTTTCTTT.

CDR3 sequence: CASSSLRTTDEAFF. CDR3 nucleotides: TGTGCCAGCAGCTCATTAAGGACGACAGATGAAGCTTTCTTT. This chain links TRBV11-2 with TRBJ1-1; tentative D call: TRBD1 (5 bases). V was trimmed by 4 bases and J by 7 bases, leaving 16 bases between them. The CDR3 is 14 residues long. In germline, CDR1 is SGHAT, CDR2 FQNNGV.

This sequence joins TRBV28 and TRBJ1-5; tentatively, D is TRBD1 (6 bases). V lost 11 bases, J lost 4 bases, and 21 bases lay in between. The CDR3 covers 15 residues. Germline V gene lookup returns CDR1 MDHEN and CDR2 SYDVKM. CDR3 residues: CAGGSGTLLNQPQHF. The CDR3, as DNA: TGTGCCGGAGGGTCCGGGACACTATTAAATCAGCCCCAGCATTTT.

The chain carries TRBV9 and TRBJ2-1; D uncertain. This CDR3 is built from 12 residues. Germline CDR1 is SGDLS and CDR2 is YYNGEE. With 3 bases removed from V and 4 bases from J, the gap between germline ends came to 5 bases. In nucleotides, the CDR3 is TGTGCCAGCAGCGCCCGTTACAATGAGCAGTTCTTC. This gives the protein CASSARYNEQFF.

The chain carries TRBV30 and TRBJ2-3; no firm D call. With 5 bases removed from V and 7 bases from J, the gap between germline ends came to 16 bases. Germline CDR1 reads GTSNPN; CDR2 reads SVGIG (reference sequence). The CDR3 totals 13 residues. In DNA, the CDR3 is TGTGCCTGGGATTTCGCGGCGGCGAATACGCAGTATTTT. Translated, it gives CAWDFAAANTQYF.

This rearrangement joins TRBV28 to TRBJ1-1; 7 bases fit TRBD1. V trimming: 8 bases; J trimming: 4 bases; junction bases outside the gene matches: 7. The CDR3 extends over 13 amino acids. CDR1 is MDHEN and CDR2 is SYDVKM in the germline V gene. CDR3 nucleotides: TGTGCCAGCTGCGGGAGGGGGCTCACTGAAGCTTTCTTT. This translates into CASCGRGLTEAFF.

The chain carries TRBV6-4 and TRBJ2-7; D is uncertain. The germline V gene encodes CDR1 MRHNA and CDR2 SNTAGT. V lost 10 bases, J lost 3 bases, and 19 bases lay in between. CDR3 length: 14 residues. CDR3 sequence (DNA): TGTGCCATCCTTTTATTTCAGCGATGCTACGAGCAGTACTTC. This sequence encodes CAILLFQRCYEQYF.

This chain connects TRBV5-6 to TRBJ1-1, with 9 nucleotides matching TRBD1. V lost 5 bases, J lost 12 bases, and 5 bases stayed unmatched. Germline V gives CDR1 SGHDT, CDR2 YYEEEE. There are 11 residues in the CDR3. CDR3 coding DNA: TGTGCCAGCAGGGGGACAGGGCCTTCTTTCTTT. Residues: CASRGTGPSFF. The complete variable domain, with remaining parts taken from reference TRBV5-6 and TRBJ1-1, reads DAGVTQSPTHLIKTRGQQVTLRCSPKSGHDTVSWYQQALGQGPQFIFQYYEEEERQRGNFPDRFSGHQFPNYSSELNVNALLLGDSALYLCASRGTGPSFFGQGTRLTVV.

The chain recombines TRBV21-1 with TRBJ1-1; TRBD1, as called in the table, went unchecked against the DNA. TRBV21-1 is classified as a pseudogene. This CDR3 is 13 amino acids long. CDR3 sequence reads: CASFPDSNLEAFF. The DNA for the CDR3 is TGTGCCAGCTTCCCGGACAGCAACCTAGAAGCTTTCTTT.

The chain combines TRBV28 with TRBJ2-7; D may correspond to TRBD1 or TRBD2 (5 bases each). This CDR3 has 15 amino acids. Trimming left V 6 bases short and J 4 bases short, with 19 bases between. Germline V lookup: CDR1 MDHEN, CDR2 SYDVKM. The CDR3 DNA follows: TGTGCCAGCAGCAAGACCCCGTTGGGGGTTTACGAGCAGTACTTC. Translating it yields CASSKTPLGVYEQYF.